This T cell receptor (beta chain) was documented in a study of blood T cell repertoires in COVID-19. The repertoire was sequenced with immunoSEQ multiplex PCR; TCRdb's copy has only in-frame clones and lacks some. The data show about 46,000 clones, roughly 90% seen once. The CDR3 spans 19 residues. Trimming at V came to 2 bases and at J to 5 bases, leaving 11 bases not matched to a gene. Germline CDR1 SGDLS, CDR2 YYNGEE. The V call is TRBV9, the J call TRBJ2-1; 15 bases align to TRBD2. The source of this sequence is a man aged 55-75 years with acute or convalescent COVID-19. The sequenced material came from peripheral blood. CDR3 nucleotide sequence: TGTGCCAGCAGCGTCGGACTAGCGGGAGGGCCGGCCCAGAACAATGAGCAGTTCTTC. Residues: CASSVGLAGGPAQNNEQFF.